This T cell receptor beta chain was retrieved from a study of identical twins. General study results and limits: Out-of-frame alpha sequences common to twins exhibited an excess of low generation probability.

TCRdb recomputed calls from the 5' RACE reads with MiXCR, one row per CDR3 protein. The sample includes about 520,000 distinct CDR3 sequences, around 20% of them seen just once. The CDR3 sequence is 15 residues long. J lost 2 bases, V lost 3 bases, and 5 bases had no gene match. The germline CDR1 and CDR2 sequences are KGHSH and LQKENI. This clonotype was detected many times. The antigen is unknown. The sample was also reused in another study, on T cells expressing NK-cell markers. That report notes: Sequencing of TCR beta repertoires drew on sorted CD3+CD56+NKG2C+, CD3+CD56+NKG2C- and CD3+CD56-NKG2C+ T cells. Alpha-beta TCR T cells were the sole sorting target in several experiments, owing to an anti-gamma-delta TCR antibody.

The receptor comes from a woman between 18 and 30 years old in good health. V usage is TRBV18 and J usage is TRBJ2-3; 7 bases line up with TRBD2. The material sequenced was CD4+ T cells sorted from blood. CDR3 residues: CASSPASGFTDTQYF. The CDR3 DNA follows: TGTGCCAGCTCACCCGCTAGCGGCTTCACAGATACGCAGTATTTT.